These T cell receptor beta chains were read from a single sample in a study of blood T cells in healthy people across ages. TCRdb itself ran the 5' RACE reads through MiXCR, one entry per CDR3 protein. The sample shows 1,300,000 or so distinct CDR3 sequences, roughly 60% of them seen only once. The sequencing sample was made of blood. Receptors were obtained from a man between 18 and 29 years old in good health. Each CDR3 is given with its conserved first and last residue. The D gene is left open where the match is weak.

V | D | CDR3
TRBV2 | NA | CASFTGTNNEQFF
TRBV7-9 | NA | CASTRGSYEQYF
TRBV20-1 | TRBD2 | CSARSASGAHNEQFF
TRBV24-1 | NA | CATSDPGNRGSYTF
TRBV6-5 | NA | CASSYLRGGYTF
TRBV20-1 | TRBD1 | CSARVSGTDHNEQFF
TRBV20-1 | NA | CSGGGSDDYGYTF
TRBV2 | TRBD1 | CASGNRGQSYNEQFF
TRBV29-1 | TRBD2 | CSGAGDHEQYF
TRBV7-9 | NA | CASSGGTVSSYEQYF
TRBV24-1 | NA | CATSEEGTDTQYF
TRBV10-2 | NA | CASGDWNEQFF
TRBV4-3 | NA | CASSQARGQANLYEQYF
TRBV20-1 | NA | CSANMQGRGSYEQYF
TRBV4-1 | TRBD2 | CASSPTGLAGGPSTDTQYF
TRBV4-1 | NA | CASSSRLGIEQYF
TRBV4-3 | NA | CASSQDEATAYEQYF
TRBV20-1 | NA | CSARDRRAEQYF
TRBV10-1 | NA | CASIKKGDNFEAFF
TRBV20-1 | TRBD2 | CSALAGDYSYEQYF
TRBV7-9 | NA | CASSKTVTYSYEQYF
TRBV5-1 | TRBD2 | CASSVGLAGAGEQYF
TRBV7-2 | NA | CASSFPRYEQYF
TRBV29-1 | NA | CGAPQVDYGYTF
TRBV20-1 | NA | CSADPRGFSNEKLFF
TRBV5-1 | TRBD1 | CASSWTGVEGKNIQYF
TRBV4-3 | NA | CASSQRLNEQFF
TRBV5-1 | TRBD2 | CASSSSGRRETQYF
TRBV4-1 | TRBD1 | CASSQDPLGLGQGNHGYTF
TRBV7-6 | NA | CASRTGTGGTQYF
TRBV7-8 | NA | CASSKGGNRESSPLHF
TRBV10-3 | TRBD1 | CAISFVPGQENSPLHF
TRBV7-6 | TRBD1 | CASSWTGGDPNEQFF
TRBV20-1 | NA | CSARISRGGTEAFF
TRBV29-1 | NA | CSVAETVNSPLHF
TRBV25-1 | NA | CASTPGSRTASTDTQYF
TRBV12-3/TRBV12-4 | NA | CASSGVGVRYDLNIQYF
TRBV29-1 | NA | CSVTTGSEQYF
TRBV7-2 | TRBD2 | CASSPQTSAQETQYF
TRBV5-1 | NA | CASSPRDANYGYTF
TRBV25-1 | TRBD2 | CASSEFSGGGTDTQYF
TRBV7-2 | NA | CASSHDWGEQYF
TRBV27 | NA | CASRRPPGNEQYF
TRBV12-3/TRBV12-4 | TRBD2 | CASSLRRAGSTDTDTQYF